The entry below gives a single TCR beta chain sequence along with its context. This record comes from a study of T cell responses to AZD1222 COVID-19 vaccine. TCRdb's copy holds only in-frame clones and misses some; the assay was immunoSEQ multiplex PCR. The sample includes 130,000 to 150,000 clones, over 75% seen only once; the top ten take about 5%. This CDR3 has 14 amino acids. Deletions cut 0 bases from V and 4 bases from J, with 8 bases between. The V gene's germline CDR1 is SGHRS and CDR2 YFSETQ. V and J are TRBV5-1 and TRBJ1-5; D is undetermined. The TCR comes from an adult who received the MenACWY meningococcal vaccine as a control. This sample comprised peripheral blood, obtained 28 days after the second dose of the MenACWY control vaccine. CDR3 protein: CASSLGGVNQPQHF. The CDR3 bases are TGCGCCAGCAGCTTGGGGGGTGTGAATCAGCCCCAGCATTTT.